A selection of T cell receptor beta chains follows, all from one sample in a study of cytomegalovirus exposure and HLA in healthy donors. Only in-frame clones appear in the TCRdb table, and some are missing; sequencing was by immunoSEQ multiplex PCR. Here the sample spans around 180,000 clones, about 84% being singletons. Sequenced input: PBMCs. The source of these receptors is a man aged 18 to 35 in good health and CMV-seronegative. CDR3s include the opening cysteine and the closing phenylalanine or tryptophan. The order of the fields is CDR3 DNA, CDR3 protein, V gene, J gene, D gene, clone size, CDR3 length. The D gene is left open where the match is weak. Rows give clone size only sometimes, using once, few, many, or a class for an expanded clone.

CDR3 DNA: TGTGCCAGCATCCCTTGGGGGGAGGGGACGGATGGCTACACCTTC
CDR3 protein: CASIPWGEGTDGYTF
V gene: TRBV6-6
J gene: TRBJ1-2
D gene: .
clone size: few
CDR3 length: 15

CDR3 DNA: TGCGCCAGCAGCCAAACCTACCAAAAAGGGGGCACCGATGAGCAGTTCTTC
CDR3 protein: CASSQTYQKGGTDEQFF
V gene: TRBV4-1
J gene: TRBJ2-1
D gene: TRBD1
clone size: .
CDR3 length: 17

CDR3 DNA: TGCGCCAGCAAAGAGATACAGGGGAACAATGAGCAGTTCTTC
CDR3 protein: CASKEIQGNNEQFF
V gene: TRBV10-2
J gene: TRBJ2-1
D gene: TRBD1
clone size: .
CDR3 length: 14

CDR3 DNA: TGTGCCAGCTCCCCCCTCGGTACCCACTATGGCTACACCTTC
CDR3 protein: CASSPLGTHYGYTF
V gene: TRBV28
J gene: TRBJ1-2
D gene: .
clone size: .
CDR3 length: 14

CDR3 DNA: TGTGCCAGCAGCTTCACCCCGACGGGGTCGACTGAAGCTTTCTTT
CDR3 protein: CASSFTPTGSTEAFF
V gene: TRBV5-4
J gene: TRBJ1-1
D gene: .
clone size: .
CDR3 length: 15

CDR3 DNA: TGTGCCAGTAGTATAGGTCAGGTCTCTGGGGCCAACGTCCTGACTTTC
CDR3 protein: CASSIGQVSGANVLTF
V gene: TRBV19
J gene: TRBJ2-6
D gene: .
clone size: .
CDR3 length: 16

CDR3 DNA: TGTGCCAGCAGATCCTCGACAGGGGGCGGGATAGATACGCAGTATTTT
CDR3 protein: CASRSSTGGGIDTQYF
V gene: TRBV28
J gene: TRBJ2-3
D gene: TRBD1
clone size: .
CDR3 length: 16

CDR3 DNA: TGTGCCAGCAGCCCTCAAAACTTCGGGACAGTTTCCTACGAGCAGTACTTC
CDR3 protein: CASSPQNFGTVSYEQYF
V gene: TRBV5-6
J gene: TRBJ2-7
D gene: TRBD1
clone size: .
CDR3 length: 17

CDR3 DNA: TGTGCCAGCAGTGAAAGGGGACAGGGGACCCGGCCCCAGCATTTT
CDR3 protein: CASSERGQGTRPQHF
V gene: TRBV6-1
J gene: TRBJ1-5
D gene: TRBD1
clone size: .
CDR3 length: 15

CDR3 DNA: TGTGCCAGCAGATCGGGAGGGGAGCAGTTCTTC
CDR3 protein: CASRSGGEQFF
V gene: TRBV5-6
J gene: TRBJ2-1
D gene: TRBD2
clone size: few
CDR3 length: 11

CDR3 DNA: TGTGCCAGCAGCCAAGTCAACATCTTGCAGTACTTC
CDR3 protein: CASSQVNILQYF
V gene: TRBV14
J gene: TRBJ2-7
D gene: .
clone size: .
CDR3 length: 12

CDR3 DNA: TGTGCCAGCAATTACAGGGGGGAGGTTGAAAAACTGTTTTTT
CDR3 protein: CASNYRGEVEKLFF
V gene: TRBV7-9
J gene: TRBJ1-4
D gene: TRBD1
clone size: .
CDR3 length: 14

CDR3 DNA: TGTGCCAGTAGTGTAACAGGAAACACCATATATTTT
CDR3 protein: CASSVTGNTIYF
V gene: TRBV19
J gene: TRBJ1-3
D gene: .
clone size: .
CDR3 length: 12

CDR3 DNA: TGTGCCAGCAGTGCTGTAGTGGTCAATGAGCAGTTCTTC
CDR3 protein: CASSAVVVNEQFF
V gene: TRBV28
J gene: TRBJ2-1
D gene: .
clone size: .
CDR3 length: 13

CDR3 DNA: TGTGCCAGTAGTAACCCGGAGAACTATGGCTACACCTTC
CDR3 protein: CASSNPENYGYTF
V gene: TRBV19
J gene: TRBJ1-2
D gene: .
clone size: .
CDR3 length: 13

CDR3 DNA: TGTGCCAGCAGCGTAGAGACGGGGACATCCAATTCACCCCTCCACTTT
CDR3 protein: CASSVETGTSNSPLHF
V gene: TRBV9
J gene: TRBJ1-6
D gene: .
clone size: .
CDR3 length: 16

CDR3 DNA: TGTGCTAGTGGTTTGGTCGGCAGGGGCGGACAGTACTTC
CDR3 protein: CASGLVGRGGQYF
V gene: TRBV12-5
J gene: TRBJ2-5
D gene: .
clone size: .
CDR3 length: 13

CDR3 DNA: TGTGCCAGCAGCGGGCCGGGGACAGGGAGGCCCCGGGAGACCCAGTACTTC
CDR3 protein: CASSGPGTGRPRETQYF
V gene: TRBV9
J gene: TRBJ2-5
D gene: TRBD1
clone size: .
CDR3 length: 17

CDR3 DNA: TGTGCCATCAGCGACCCGACAGGGGGCGACTATGGCTACACCTTC
CDR3 protein: CAISDPTGGDYGYTF
V gene: TRBV10-3
J gene: TRBJ1-2
D gene: TRBD1
clone size: .
CDR3 length: 15

CDR3 DNA: TGTGCCAGCATCCGCGGAGAGACCCAGTACTTC
CDR3 protein: CASIRGETQYF
V gene: TRBV28
J gene: TRBJ2-5
D gene: .
clone size: .
CDR3 length: 11

CDR3 DNA: TGTGCCAGCAGCAGGACAGGGGCCCATGGGCAGTTCTTC
CDR3 protein: CASSRTGAHGQFF
V gene: TRBV27
J gene: TRBJ2-1
D gene: TRBD1
clone size: few
CDR3 length: 13

CDR3 DNA: TGTGCCATCAGTCAACGAGCGGAGACCCAGTACTTC
CDR3 protein: CAISQRAETQYF
V gene: TRBV10-3
J gene: TRBJ2-5
D gene: .
clone size: .
CDR3 length: 12

CDR3 DNA: TGTGCCAGCAGTTTATATCCCCATATTACTTATGGCTACACCTTC
CDR3 protein: CASSLYPHITYGYTF
V gene: TRBV27
J gene: TRBJ1-2
D gene: .
clone size: .
CDR3 length: 15

CDR3 DNA: TGTGCCAGCAGTTCCAACACAGGGGGCGTTGACGGCTACACCTTC
CDR3 protein: CASSSNTGGVDGYTF
V gene: TRBV27
J gene: TRBJ1-2
D gene: TRBD1
clone size: few
CDR3 length: 15

CDR3 DNA: TGTGCCAGCTCACTAAACAGTAACTATGGCTACACCTTC
CDR3 protein: CASSLNSNYGYTF
V gene: TRBV18
J gene: TRBJ1-2
D gene: .
clone size: few
CDR3 length: 13

CDR3 DNA: TGTGCCAGCTCACCCCCGGCCGCGAGGGACACTGAAGCTTTCTTT
CDR3 protein: CASSPPAARDTEAFF
V gene: TRBV18
J gene: TRBJ1-1
D gene: .
clone size: .
CDR3 length: 15

CDR3 DNA: TGTTCCAGCAGCTTTCCAGGGGGCGTCTACGAGCAGTACTTC
CDR3 protein: CSSSFPGGVYEQYF
V gene: TRBV7-9
J gene: TRBJ2-7
D gene: TRBD1
clone size: once
CDR3 length: 14

CDR3 DNA: TGTGCCACCCTCACCGGCGGGAGGACTTACAATGAGCAGTTCTTC
CDR3 protein: CATLTGGRTYNEQFF
V gene: TRBV6-5
J gene: TRBJ2-1
D gene: TRBD2
clone size: .
CDR3 length: 15

CDR3 DNA: TGTGCCAGCAGTTTATTTGCCGGCCAAGAGACCCAGTACTTC
CDR3 protein: CASSLFAGQETQYF
V gene: TRBV27
J gene: TRBJ2-5
D gene: .
clone size: .
CDR3 length: 14

CDR3 DNA: TGTGCCAGCAGCTTGAGGTCTAGCGCCCCGTTTTTATACGAGCAGTACTTC
CDR3 protein: CASSLRSSAPFLYEQYF
V gene: TRBV5-6
J gene: TRBJ2-7
D gene: .
clone size: few
CDR3 length: 17

CDR3 DNA: TGTGCCAGCAGTGGAGGGACCTACGAGCAGTACTTC
CDR3 protein: CASSGGTYEQYF
V gene: TRBV5-8
J gene: TRBJ2-7
D gene: .
clone size: .
CDR3 length: 12

CDR3 DNA: TGTGCCAGCAGTTCAAGACAGGGGGCAGATTCACCCCTCCACTTT
CDR3 protein: CASSSRQGADSPLHF
V gene: TRBV6-1
J gene: TRBJ1-6
D gene: TRBD1
clone size: .
CDR3 length: 15

CDR3 DNA: TGCGCCAGCAGGTGGGGGGGCACAGATACGCAGTATTTT
CDR3 protein: CASRWGGTDTQYF
V gene: TRBV5-1
J gene: TRBJ2-3
D gene: .
clone size: .
CDR3 length: 13

CDR3 DNA: TGTGCCAGCTCACCCATAGGAGGGGAGGGCAATCAGCCCCAGCATTTT
CDR3 protein: CASSPIGGEGNQPQHF
V gene: TRBV18
J gene: TRBJ1-5
D gene: .
clone size: .
CDR3 length: 16

CDR3 DNA: TGCGCCAGCAGCCAGAAAACTACAGGTTCACCCCTCCACTTT
CDR3 protein: CASSQKTTGSPLHF
V gene: TRBV4-1
J gene: TRBJ1-6
D gene: .
clone size: few
CDR3 length: 14

CDR3 DNA: TGCGCCAGCAGCGGAGGGTTCACAGATACGCAGTATTTT
CDR3 protein: CASSGGFTDTQYF
V gene: TRBV10-1
J gene: TRBJ2-3
D gene: .
clone size: .
CDR3 length: 13

CDR3 DNA: TGTGCCAGCAGTTACTCGAAGTTAGCGGGAGTAGAGACCCAGTACTTC
CDR3 protein: CASSYSKLAGVETQYF
V gene: TRBV6-6
J gene: TRBJ2-5
D gene: TRBD2
clone size: .
CDR3 length: 16